The TCR beta chain under discussion was sequenced for a study of beta chain features in type 1 diabetes. Study observations and caveats: VDJ junctions in type 1 diabetes patients carried more deletions and fewer insertions. A PCR bias possibly favoring shorter templates would apply equally to patients and controls. Highly expressing activated T cells could be over-counted with a cDNA template. TCRB CDR3s were moderately but significantly shorter in Type 1 diabetes patients in all four CD4+ subsets.

Cells sorted by CD45RO/CCR7/CD25/CD127/CD95/CD27 comprised CD4+ naive, central memory, regulatory and stem cell-like memory cells. This clone was detected only a few times. Antigen unknown. cDNA synthesis used the whole RNA isolate, giving expressed TCRB sequences. Measured with immunoSEQ multiplex PCR; TCRdb has only the in-frame clones, and not every one. The sample records approximately 250,000 clones, roughly 17% being singletons. The CDR3 loop spans 16 amino acids. Germline V gene data show CDR1 as SGDLS and CDR2 as YYNGEE. V was pared by 0 bases and J by 2 bases, with 4 bases of the junction left unmatched.

Sequencing was done on a sample of naive CD4+ T cells from blood. The receptor's source is a man aged 30-40 years with type 1 diabetes. The chain is built from TRBV9 and TRBJ2-3; 9 nucleotides agree with TRBD1. CDR3 DNA: TGTGCCAGCAGCGTAGGAGGGACAGGGCCCACAGATACGCAGTATTTT. It is translated as CASSVGGTGPTDTQYF.